The clone carrying this T cell receptor (beta chain) was seen only a few times. The antigen is undetermined. There are 15 residues in the CDR3. Germline loops: CDR1 MNHNS, CDR2 SASEGT. The V end was cut by 6 bases, the J end by 5 bases, with 14 bases between. This sample was included in a study of T cell repertoires in aging, cancer and after chemotherapy. The template was genomic DNA from peripheral blood, not RNA. Notes on the study in general: Median generation probability rose over the chemotherapy interval in each cancer cohort, suggesting rebound thymic output.

Rearranged V-D-J TRB sequences were amplified with a mixed TRB-A/B primer pool. TCRdb processed the multiplex PCR reads anew with MiXCR; each CDR3 protein has one entry. The sample yields about 10,000 distinct CDR3 sequences, around 44% seen once. The rearrangement links TRBV6-1 to TRBJ1-6, with a possible D match to TRBD1 (5 bases). The TCR originated in a human donor in good health. The sample consisted of blood. The CDR3 protein is CASSHGTPNNSPLHF. In nucleotides, the CDR3 is TGTGCCAGCAGCCACGGGACTCCGAATAATTCACCCCTCCACTTT.